This T cell receptor beta chain was profiled in a study of a mutant IDH1 vaccine in newly diagnosed glioma. Study results and limitations: No link was apparently found between pseudoprogression and changes in top peripheral T cell clonotypes. Overall, almost 95% of patients had vaccine-induced immune responses.

Germline values: CDR1 SGHNT, CDR2 YENEEA. This CDR3 contains 13 residues. Trimming left V 5 bases short and J 11 bases short, with 17 bases between. In this sample, this clone turned up once. Antigen specificity is unknown. Documented time point: baseline, week 1 (first vaccination visit). Regarding treatment: pre-vaccination baseline after standard-of-care therapy. The repertoire was sequenced with immunoSEQ multiplex PCR; TCRdb's copy has only in-frame clones and lacks some. The table has some 87,000 clones, around 77% seen once; the top ten hold 6.5% to 9.5%. The chain joins TRBV11-3 to TRBJ2-3; D might be TRBD1 or TRBD2, each matching 5 bases. The TCR sequence derives from a man in his forties or fifties with glioma. Material: PBMCs, obtained from a glioma patient treated with radiotherapy, temozolomide or both. The CDR3 DNA follows: TGTGCCAGCAGCCCGAGGGTGGTGGGGGAGCAGTATTTT. As protein: CASSPRVVGEQYF.